Only one count was recorded for the clone carrying this TCR beta chain. Antigen specificity is unknown. These data come from a study of a mutant IDH1 vaccine in newly diagnosed glioma. Findings of the study overall: Altogether, around 93% of patients exhibited vaccine-induced immune responses.

Time point meaning: week 5, during vaccination. One vaccine dose held 300 ug of mutant IDH1 20-mer peptide and came with topical imiquimod. Assay used: immunoSEQ multiplex PCR; TCRdb lists only in-frame clones, some missing. The sample contains 70,000 to 100,000 clones, roughly 90% of which appear only once. The CDR3 runs 10 residues. V was trimmed by 5 bases and J by 2 bases, leaving 3 bases between them. The germline V gene encodes CDR1 DFQATT and CDR2 SNEGSKA (reference sequence). Sample: PBMCs, taken from a glioma patient whose treatment included an IDH1 peptide vaccine. V gene TRBV20-1 combines with J gene TRBJ2-5; no clear D gene. The receptor comes from a woman between 50 and 59 years old with glioma. In DNA, the CDR3 is TGCAGTGCTGAACAAGAGACCCAGTACTTC. Translation gives CSAEQETQYF.